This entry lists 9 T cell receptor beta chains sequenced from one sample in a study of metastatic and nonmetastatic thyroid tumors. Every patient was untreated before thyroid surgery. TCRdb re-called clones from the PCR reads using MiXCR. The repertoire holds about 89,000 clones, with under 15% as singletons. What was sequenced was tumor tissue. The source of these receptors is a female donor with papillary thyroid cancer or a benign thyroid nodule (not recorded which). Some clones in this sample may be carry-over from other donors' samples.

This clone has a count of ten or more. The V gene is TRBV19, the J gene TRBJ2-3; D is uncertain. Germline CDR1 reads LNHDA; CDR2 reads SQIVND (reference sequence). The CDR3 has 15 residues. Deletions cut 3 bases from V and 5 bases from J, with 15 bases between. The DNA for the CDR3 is TGTGCCAGTAGTATCGGAATCCGACCAGGAGATACGCAGTATTTT. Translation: CASSIGIRPGDTQYF.

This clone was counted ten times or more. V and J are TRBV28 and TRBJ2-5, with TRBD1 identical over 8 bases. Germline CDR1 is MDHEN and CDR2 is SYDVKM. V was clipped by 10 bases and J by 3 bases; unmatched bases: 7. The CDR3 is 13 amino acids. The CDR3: CATADREEETQYF. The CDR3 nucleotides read TGTGCCACCGCGGACAGGGAGGAAGAGACCCAGTACTTC.

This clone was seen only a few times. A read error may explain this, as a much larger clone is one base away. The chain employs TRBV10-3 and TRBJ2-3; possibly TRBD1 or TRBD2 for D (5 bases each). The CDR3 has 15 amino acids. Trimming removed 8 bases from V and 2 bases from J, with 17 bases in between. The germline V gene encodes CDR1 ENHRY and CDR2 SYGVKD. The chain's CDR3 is CAIRSGWGLTDTQYF. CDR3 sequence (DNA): TGTGCCATCCGATCGGGGTGGGGCCTCACAGATACGCAGTATTTT.

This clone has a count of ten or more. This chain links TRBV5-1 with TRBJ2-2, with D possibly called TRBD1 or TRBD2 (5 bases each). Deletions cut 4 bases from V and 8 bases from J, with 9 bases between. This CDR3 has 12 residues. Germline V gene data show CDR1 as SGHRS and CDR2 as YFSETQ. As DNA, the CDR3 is TGCGCCAGCAGCCTCGAGGGGGGGGAGCTGTTTTTT. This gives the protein CASSLEGGELFF. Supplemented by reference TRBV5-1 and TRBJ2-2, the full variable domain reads KAGVTQTPRYLIKTRGQQVTLSCSPISGHRSVSWYQQTPGQGLQFLFEYFSETQRNKGNFPGRFSGRQFSNSRSEMNVSTLELGDSALYLCASSLEGGELFFGEGSRLTVL.

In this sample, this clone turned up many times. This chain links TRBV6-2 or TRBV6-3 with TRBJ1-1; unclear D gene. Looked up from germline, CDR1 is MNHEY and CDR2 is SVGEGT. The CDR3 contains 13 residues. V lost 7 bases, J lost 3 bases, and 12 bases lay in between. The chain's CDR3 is CASKGGLDTEAFF. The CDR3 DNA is TGTGCCAGCAAGGGAGGATTGGACACTGAAGCTTTCTTT.

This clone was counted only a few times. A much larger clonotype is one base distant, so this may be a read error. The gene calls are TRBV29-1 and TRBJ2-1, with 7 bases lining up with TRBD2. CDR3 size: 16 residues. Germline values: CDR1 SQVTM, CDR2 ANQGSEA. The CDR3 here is CSVGSRREPLYNDQFF. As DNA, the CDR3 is TGCAGCGTTGGCAGTAGGCGGGAGCCCCTCTACAATGATCAGTTCTTC.

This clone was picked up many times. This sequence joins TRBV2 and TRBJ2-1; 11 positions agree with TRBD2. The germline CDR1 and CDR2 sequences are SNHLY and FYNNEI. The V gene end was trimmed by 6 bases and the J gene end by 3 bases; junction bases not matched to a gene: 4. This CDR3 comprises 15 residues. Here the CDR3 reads CASRPTSGSYNEQFF. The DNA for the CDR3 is TGTGCCAGCAGACCCACTAGCGGGAGCTACAATGAGCAGTTCTTC.

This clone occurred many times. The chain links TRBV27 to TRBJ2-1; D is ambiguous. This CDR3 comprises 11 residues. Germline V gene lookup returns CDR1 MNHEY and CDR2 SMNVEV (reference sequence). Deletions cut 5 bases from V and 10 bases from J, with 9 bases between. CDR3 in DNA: TGTGCCAGCAGTCCTGGAATGGAGCAGTTCTTC. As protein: CASSPGMEQFF.

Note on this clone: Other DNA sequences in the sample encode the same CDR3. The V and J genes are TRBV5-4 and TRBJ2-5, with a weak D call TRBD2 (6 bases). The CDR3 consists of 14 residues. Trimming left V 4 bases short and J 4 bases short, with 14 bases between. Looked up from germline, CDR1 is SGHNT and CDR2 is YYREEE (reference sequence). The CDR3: CASSPAVGGETQYF. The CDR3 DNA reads TGTGCCAGCAGCCCCGCCGTCGGGGGAGAGACCCAGTACTTC.